The rows below give T cell receptor beta chains drawn from one sample of a study of T cell repertoires in cytomegalovirus infection. TCRdb used MiXCR to reprocess the reads, holding one entry per CDR3 protein. The table has 680,000 or so distinct CDR3 sequences, roughly 35% seen once; the top ten hold under 3%. The sequenced sample was PBMCs. All receptors come from a human donor in good health (CMV status not recorded). Some clones in this sample may be carry-over from other donors' samples. Each CDR3 is given with its conserved first and last residue. The D gene is left open where the match is weak. Where a row states a size, it is once, few, many or the class of an expanded clone; other rows omit it.

NA	many	TRBV7-2	TRBJ1-1	TGTGCCAGCAGCTTAGGGCCGACTGGAGTGTTGACTGAAGCTTTCTTT	CASSLGPTGVLTEAFF
NA	NA	TRBV10-1	TRBJ1-1	TGCGCCAGCAGTGAGTCGTTCGGTTCTCCCATGAACACTGAAGCTTTCTTT	CASSESFGSPMNTEAFF
TRBD2	NA	TRBV27	TRBJ2-7	TGTGCCAGCAGTTTGGGAGGGAAACCCTACGAGCAGTACTTC	CASSLGGKPYEQYF
TRBD2	NA	TRBV19	TRBJ2-3	TGTGCCAGTAGTTGGGGTAGCGGGCTACGCACAGATACGCAGTATTTT	CASSWGSGLRTDTQYF
TRBD2	NA	TRBV5-4	TRBJ2-7	TGTGCCAGCAGCACCCCGGGACTAGCGGTGACGGGGGAGCAGTACTTC	CASSTPGLAVTGEQYF
NA	few	TRBV28	TRBJ1-3	TGTGCCAGCAGTTTCACCAGGGTCTCTGGAAACACCATATATTTT	CASSFTRVSGNTIYF
NA	NA	TRBV20-1	TRBJ1-2	TGCAGTGCTGGATCCCTCTTCAGGGCCGCGGGGCGGGGCTACACCTTC	CSAGSLFRAAGRGYTF
NA	NA	TRBV10-3	TRBJ1-5	TGTGCCATCAGTGAAGCTGGGGCTAGCAATCAGCCCCAGCATTTT	CAISEAGASNQPQHF
NA	NA	TRBV28	TRBJ2-1	TGTGCCAGCTACAGCACAGGGTCCCATGAGCAGTTCTTC	CASYSTGSHEQFF
TRBD2	NA	TRBV28	TRBJ2-7	TGTGCCAGCAGGACTAGCGGGCGAGAAGAGCAGTACTTC	CASRTSGREEQYF
TRBD1	NA	TRBV28	TRBJ1-5	TGTGCCAGCAGTTTGCCGGGACAGGGGGTACGCAATCAGCCCCAGCATTTT	CASSLPGQGVRNQPQHF
NA	NA	TRBV6-5	TRBJ1-1	TGTGCCAGCAATGGACAGTCGCTGAACACTGAAGCTTTCTTT	CASNGQSLNTEAFF
NA	few	TRBV15	TRBJ2-2	TGTGCCACCGGTCGGAGGGACACCGGGGAGCTGTTTTTT	CATGRRDTGELFF
TRBD2	few	TRBV2	TRBJ2-1	TGTGCCAGCAGTGGAGGGTCTAGCGGGGCCACTAATGAGCAGTTCTTC	CASSGGSSGATNEQFF
TRBD1	NA	TRBV11-2	TRBJ2-2	TGTGCCAGCAGTGGGACAGGCACTATCTGGAGCGGGGAGCTGTTTTTT	CASSGTGTIWSGELFF
NA	few	TRBV20-1	TRBJ1-4	TGCAGTGCAGCAGGGAGGGGCTTTAATACTGAAAAACTGTTTTTT	CSAAGRGFNTEKLFF
TRBD1	NA	TRBV27	TRBJ1-6	TGTGCCAGGAGTAACCGACCCCTACAGGGGATCAATTCACCCCTCCACTTT	CARSNRPLQGINSPLHF
NA	few	TRBV6-1	TRBJ2-7	TGTGCCAGCAGGTCCCCCTACGAGCAGTACTTC	CASRSPYEQYF